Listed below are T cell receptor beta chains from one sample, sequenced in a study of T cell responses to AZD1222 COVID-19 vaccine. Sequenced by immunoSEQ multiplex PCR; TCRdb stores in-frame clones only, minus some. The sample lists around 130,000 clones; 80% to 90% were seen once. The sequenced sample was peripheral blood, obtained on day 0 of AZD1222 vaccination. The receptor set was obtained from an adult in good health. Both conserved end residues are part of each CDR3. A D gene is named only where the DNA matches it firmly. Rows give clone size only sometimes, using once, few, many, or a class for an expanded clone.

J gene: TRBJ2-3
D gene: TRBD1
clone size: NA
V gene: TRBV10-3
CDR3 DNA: TGTGCCATCAGCCCAGGACAGGGGGCTGGGACAGATACGCAGTATTTT
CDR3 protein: CAISPGQGAGTDTQYF

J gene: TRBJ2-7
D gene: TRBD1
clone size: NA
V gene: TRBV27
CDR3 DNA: TGTGCCAGCAGCCCATTTATTGGACAGGGACCCCACGAGCAGTACTTC
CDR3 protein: CASSPFIGQGPHEQYF

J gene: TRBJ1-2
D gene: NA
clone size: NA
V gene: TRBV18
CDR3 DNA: TGTGCCAGCTCACCACCGCCGGCTAACTATGGCTACACCTTC
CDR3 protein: CASSPPPANYGYTF

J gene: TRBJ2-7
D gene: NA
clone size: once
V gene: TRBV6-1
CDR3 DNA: TGTGCCAGCAGTGAAGGGCCGGGGATCTACGAGCAGTACTTC
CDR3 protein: CASSEGPGIYEQYF

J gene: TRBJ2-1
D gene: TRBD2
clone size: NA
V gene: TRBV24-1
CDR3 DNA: TGTGCCACCAGTGAGACTTCCGGGACTAGCCAAGGTGAGCAGTTCTTC
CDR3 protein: CATSETSGTSQGEQFF

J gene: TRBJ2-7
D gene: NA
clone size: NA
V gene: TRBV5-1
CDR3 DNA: TGCGCCAGCAGCTTGGGGGCCGAGCAGTACTTC
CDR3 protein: CASSLGAEQYF

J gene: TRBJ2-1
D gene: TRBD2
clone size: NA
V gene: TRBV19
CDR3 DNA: TGTGCCAGTAGTCCCCAAGGACTAGCGGGGGAGCGCTACAATGAGCAGTTCTTC
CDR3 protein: CASSPQGLAGERYNEQFF

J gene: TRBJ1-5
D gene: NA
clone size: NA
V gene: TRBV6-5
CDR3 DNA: TGTGCCAGCAGTTCCCGTGGGGGGTGGGGCAATCAGCCCCAGCATTTT
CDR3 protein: CASSSRGGWGNQPQHF

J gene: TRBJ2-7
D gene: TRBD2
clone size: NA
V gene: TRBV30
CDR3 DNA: TGTGCCTGGAGTTGGGGCGGGGGTTCGGGCGAGCAGTACTTC
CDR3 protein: CAWSWGGGSGEQYF

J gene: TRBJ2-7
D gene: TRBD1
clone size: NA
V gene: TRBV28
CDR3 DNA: TGTGCCAGCAGTTGGGACAGGACCTACGAGCAGTACTTC
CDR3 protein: CASSWDRTYEQYF

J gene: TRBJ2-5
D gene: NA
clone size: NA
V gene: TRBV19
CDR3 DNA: TGTGCCAGTAGTATAGGCGGAAGTAACCAAGAGACCCAGTACTTC
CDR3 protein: CASSIGGSNQETQYF

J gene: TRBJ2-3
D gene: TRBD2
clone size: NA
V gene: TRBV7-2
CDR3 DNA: TGTGCCAGCAGCTTAGCGGGATGGCTAGCGGGGGCCTACACAGATACGCAGTATTTT
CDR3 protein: CASSLAGWLAGAYTDTQYF

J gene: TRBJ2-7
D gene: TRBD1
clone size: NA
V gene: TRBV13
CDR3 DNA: TGTGCCAGCAGCCTATATCACCGACAGGGGAACTACGAGCAGTACTTC
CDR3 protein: CASSLYHRQGNYEQYF

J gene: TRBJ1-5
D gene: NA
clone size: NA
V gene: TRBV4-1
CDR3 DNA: TGCGCCAGCAGCCACCCCCGGGAGGGTCTGCATCAGCCCCAGCATTTT
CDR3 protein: CASSHPREGLHQPQHF

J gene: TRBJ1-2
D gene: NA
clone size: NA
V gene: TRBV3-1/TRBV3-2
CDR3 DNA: TGTGCCAGCAGCCAAGGAACGGGCAGGGCCGGCGGCTACACCTTC
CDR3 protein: CASSQGTGRAGGYTF

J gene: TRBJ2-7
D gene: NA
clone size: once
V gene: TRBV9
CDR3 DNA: TGTGCCAGCAGCGTGGAGGAGGGCGAGCAGTACTTC
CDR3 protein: CASSVEEGEQYF

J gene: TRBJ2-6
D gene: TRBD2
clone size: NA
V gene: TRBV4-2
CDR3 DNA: TGTGCCAGCAGCCAATCAAGTCGTCGAGCGGGAAGAAGCTCTGGGGCCAACGTCCTGACTTTC
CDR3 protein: CASSQSSRRAGRSSGANVLTF

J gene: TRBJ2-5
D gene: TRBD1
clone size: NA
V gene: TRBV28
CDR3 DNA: TGTGCCAGCAGTGAGGGGGCCGAGGAGACCCAGTACTTC
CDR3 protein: CASSEGAEETQYF

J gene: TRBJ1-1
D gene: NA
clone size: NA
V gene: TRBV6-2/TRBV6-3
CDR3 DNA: TGTGCCAGCAGTTACGAAGGGTTGGATACTGAAGCTTTCTTT
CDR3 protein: CASSYEGLDTEAFF

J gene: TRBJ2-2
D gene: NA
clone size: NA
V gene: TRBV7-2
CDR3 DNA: TGTGCCAGCTTCGAGGGGGGAAGGAACACCGGGGAGCTGTTTTTT
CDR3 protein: CASFEGGRNTGELFF

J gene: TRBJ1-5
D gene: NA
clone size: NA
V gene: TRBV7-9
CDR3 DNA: TGTGCCAGCAGCTTATCAGGGTCTAGCAATCAGCCCCAGCATTTT
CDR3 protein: CASSLSGSSNQPQHF

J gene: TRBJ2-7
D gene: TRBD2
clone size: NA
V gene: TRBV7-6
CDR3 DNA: TGTGCCAGCAGCTCACAGACGGGAGGGCTTGACGAGCAGTACTTC
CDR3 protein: CASSSQTGGLDEQYF

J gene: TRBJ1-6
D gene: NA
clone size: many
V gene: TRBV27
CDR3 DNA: TGTGCCAGCAGTTTATCGGGCAGGGCAGTTTTTAATTCACCCCTCCACTTT
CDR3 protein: CASSLSGRAVFNSPLHF

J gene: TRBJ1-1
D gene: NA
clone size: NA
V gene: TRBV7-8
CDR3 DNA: TGTGCCAGCAGCCTCTTGGGGGCAGTCAACACTGAAGCTTTCTTT
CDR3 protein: CASSLLGAVNTEAFF

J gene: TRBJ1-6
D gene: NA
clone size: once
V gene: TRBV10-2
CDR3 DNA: TGCGCCAGCAGTGAGTCTGGGGGGAAGGGTTCACCCCTCCACTTT
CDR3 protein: CASSESGGKGSPLHF

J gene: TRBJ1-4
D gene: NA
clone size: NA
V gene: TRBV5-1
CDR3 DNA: TGCGCCAGCAGCTACGGACAGATTAATGAAAAACTGTTTTTT
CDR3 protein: CASSYGQINEKLFF

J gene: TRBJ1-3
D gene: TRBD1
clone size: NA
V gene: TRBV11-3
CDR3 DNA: TGTGCCAGCAGCCCGGGACAGGGTGGAAACACCATATATTTT
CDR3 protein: CASSPGQGGNTIYF

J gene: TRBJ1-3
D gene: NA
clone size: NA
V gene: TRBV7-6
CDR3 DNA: TGTGCCAGCAGCTTAGCGGGTATCTCTGGAAACACCATATATTTT
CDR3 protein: CASSLAGISGNTIYF

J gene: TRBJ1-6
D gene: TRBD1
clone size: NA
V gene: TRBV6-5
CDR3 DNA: TGTGCCAGCAGTTGGGGGACAGGGGGGGATTCACCCCTCCACTTT
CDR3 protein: CASSWGTGGDSPLHF

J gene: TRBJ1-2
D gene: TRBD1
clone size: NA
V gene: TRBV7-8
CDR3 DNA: TGTGCCAGCAGCCTTGGATTTCAGGGGGCGTATGGCTACACCTTC
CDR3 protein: CASSLGFQGAYGYTF

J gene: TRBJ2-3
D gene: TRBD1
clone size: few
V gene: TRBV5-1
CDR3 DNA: TGCGCCAGCAGCTTGGCGGGACAGGGGGCAGATACGCAGTATTTT
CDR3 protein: CASSLAGQGADTQYF

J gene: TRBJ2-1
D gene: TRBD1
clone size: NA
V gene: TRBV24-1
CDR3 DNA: TGTGCCACCAGTGCCCCGGGACAGGGACGCAATGAGCAGTTCTTC
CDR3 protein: CATSAPGQGRNEQFF

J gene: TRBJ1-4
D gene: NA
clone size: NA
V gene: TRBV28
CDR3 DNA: TGTGCCAGCAGCGTCGGGGGGCTATCTAATGAAAAACTGTTTTTT
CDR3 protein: CASSVGGLSNEKLFF

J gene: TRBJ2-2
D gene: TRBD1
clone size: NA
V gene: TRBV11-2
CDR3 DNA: TGTGCCAGCAGCCCGACAGGGGCCGGCGGGGAGCTGTTTTTT
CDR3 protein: CASSPTGAGGELFF

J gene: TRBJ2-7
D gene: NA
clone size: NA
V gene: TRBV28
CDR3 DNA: TGTGCCAGCAGTTTAGGGCCGAGGGGGCAGTACTTC
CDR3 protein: CASSLGPRGQYF

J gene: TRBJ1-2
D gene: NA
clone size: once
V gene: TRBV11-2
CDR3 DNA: TGTGCCAGCAGCCAGGTCATGTCATATGGCTACACCTTC
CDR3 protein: CASSQVMSYGYTF

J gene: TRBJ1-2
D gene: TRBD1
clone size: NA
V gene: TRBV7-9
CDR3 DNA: TGTGCCAGCAGCTTTACGCAGGGGGTGTATGGCTACACCTTC
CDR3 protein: CASSFTQGVYGYTF

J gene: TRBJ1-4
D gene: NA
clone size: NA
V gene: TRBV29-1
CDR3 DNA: TGCAGCGTTGCCGGGGAAGGCGAAAAACTGTTTTTT
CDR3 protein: CSVAGEGEKLFF

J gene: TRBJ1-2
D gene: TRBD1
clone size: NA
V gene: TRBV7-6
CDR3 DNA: TGTGCCAGCAGCTTAGAAGCGACAGGGTCCTATGGCTACACCTTC
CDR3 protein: CASSLEATGSYGYTF

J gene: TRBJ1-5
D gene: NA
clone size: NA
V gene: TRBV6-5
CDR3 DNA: TGTGCCAGCAGTTCCAGCGACGGATTGAATCAGCCCCAGCATTTT
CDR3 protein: CASSSSDGLNQPQHF

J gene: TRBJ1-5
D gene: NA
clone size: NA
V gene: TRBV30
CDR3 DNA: TGTGCCTGGAGTGTGAGTTTCAATCAGCCCCAGCATTTT
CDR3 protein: CAWSVSFNQPQHF

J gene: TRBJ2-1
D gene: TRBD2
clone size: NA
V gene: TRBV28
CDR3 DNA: TGTGCCACCGGAGCATTGAGCGGGACCTCCTACAATGAGCAGTTCTTC
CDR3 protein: CATGALSGTSYNEQFF

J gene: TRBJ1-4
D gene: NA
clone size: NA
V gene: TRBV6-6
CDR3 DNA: TGTGCCAGCAGTTACCAAACCGAGATACGTGAAAAACTGTTTTTT
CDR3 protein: CASSYQTEIREKLFF

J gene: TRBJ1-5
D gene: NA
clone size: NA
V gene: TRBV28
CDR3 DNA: TGTGCCAGCAGGCCGCTCCAGGGGACCAGCAATCAGCCCCAGCATTTT
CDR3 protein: CASRPLQGTSNQPQHF

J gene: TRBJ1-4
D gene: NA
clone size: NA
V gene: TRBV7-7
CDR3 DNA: TGTGCTAGCAGCCGTAACGAGGAGGGGAAACTGTTTTTT
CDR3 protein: CASSRNEEGKLFF